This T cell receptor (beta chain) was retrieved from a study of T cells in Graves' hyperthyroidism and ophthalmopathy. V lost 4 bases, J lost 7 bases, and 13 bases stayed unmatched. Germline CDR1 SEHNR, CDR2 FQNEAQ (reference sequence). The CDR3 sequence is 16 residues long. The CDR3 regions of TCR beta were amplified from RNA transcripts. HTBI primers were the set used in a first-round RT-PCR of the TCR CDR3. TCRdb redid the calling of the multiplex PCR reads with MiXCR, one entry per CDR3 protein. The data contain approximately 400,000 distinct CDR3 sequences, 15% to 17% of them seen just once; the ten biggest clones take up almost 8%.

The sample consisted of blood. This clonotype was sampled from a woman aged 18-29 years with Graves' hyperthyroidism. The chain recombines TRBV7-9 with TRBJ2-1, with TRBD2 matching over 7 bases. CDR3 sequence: CASSSGTQVGGNEQFF. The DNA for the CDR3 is TGTGCCAGCAGCTCCGGGACCCAAGTGGGGGGGAATGAGCAGTTCTTC.